A selection of T cell receptor beta chains follows, all from one sample in a study of shared clonotypes between healthy human individuals. Repertoires were generated with immunoSEQ multiplex PCR, while TCRdb's copy carries only in-frame clones and drops some. The table includes some 500,000 clones, about 74% detected once. Sample: PBMCs. These receptor sequences come from a woman between 40 and 50 years old in good health. Some clones in this sample may be carry-over from other donors' samples. CDR3s include the opening cysteine and the closing phenylalanine or tryptophan. The D gene is left open where the match is weak. The size entry is marked missing in some rows and otherwise reads once, few, many or a size class.

J gene,clone size,V gene,D gene,CDR3 DNA,CDR3 protein
TRBJ1-5,.,TRBV10-2,.,TGCGCCAGCAAGAACCAGGGTGGACGCGATCAGCCCCAGCATTTT,CASKNQGGRDQPQHF
TRBJ2-2,.,TRBV6-1,.,TGTGCCAGCGCCGCAGTGAACACCGGGGAGCTGTTTTTT,CASAAVNTGELFF
TRBJ2-1,.,TRBV2,.,TGTGCCAGCAGGGCCGGGGCCCAGGAGCAGTTCTTC,CASRAGAQEQFF
TRBJ2-6,once,TRBV9,.,TGCGCCAGCAGCACAACAGGTACAGGGGCCAACGTCCTGACTTTC,CASSTTGTGANVLTF
TRBJ2-3,.,TRBV5-1,TRBD2,TGCGCCAGCAGCACGGGTCTAGCGGGAATGTCGACAGATACGCAGTATTTT,CASSTGLAGMSTDTQYF
TRBJ2-2,.,TRBV18,TRBD2,TGTGCCAGCTCACCTGCGGGAGAGGGCACCGGGGAGCTGTTTTTT,CASSPAGEGTGELFF
TRBJ2-7,.,TRBV18,.,TGTGCCAGCTCACCAAGGAGGTCTGGCGAGCAGTACTTC,CASSPRRSGEQYF
TRBJ1-4,.,TRBV28,.,TGTGCCAGCAGTTTATTGGGGCGGATTAATGAAAAACTGTTTTTT,CASSLLGRINEKLFF
TRBJ1-1,.,TRBV5-1,TRBD1,TGCACCAGCAGCCAACAGACAGGGAGGGCCACTGAAGCTTTCTTT,CTSSQQTGRATEAFF
TRBJ2-1,many,TRBV9,TRBD2,TGTGCCAGCAGCGTAGGGGTTAGCGGGACCTTGTTCTTC,CASSVGVSGTLFF
TRBJ2-1,.,TRBV6-4,TRBD2,TGTGCCAGCAGTGTACTAGCGGGAGCTTGGAATGAGCAGTTCTTC,CASSVLAGAWNEQFF
TRBJ2-7,.,TRBV10-1,TRBD1,TGCGCCAGCGGCCGGGACAGGGACATCCCCTCCTACGAGCAGTACTTC,CASGRDRDIPSYEQYF
TRBJ2-7,.,TRBV28,.,TGTGCCAGCAGTTTACTAAGCAGCTCCTACGAGCAGTACTTC,CASSLLSSSYEQYF
TRBJ2-1,.,TRBV2,TRBD1,TGTGCCAGCGGGAGACAGGGGGCGAAAAATGAGCAGTTCTTC,CASGRQGAKNEQFF
TRBJ2-1,.,TRBV18,.,TGTGCCAGCTCACCGGCCGGGCACAATGAGCAGTTCTTC,CASSPAGHNEQFF
TRBJ2-5,many,TRBV9,TRBD2,TGTGCCAGCAGCGTAGCGGGGCTAGCGGGAGGGGAGACCCAGTACTTC,CASSVAGLAGGETQYF
TRBJ1-2,few,TRBV27,.,TGTGCCAGCAGTTTGAGGCAGGGTCACGGCTACACCTTC,CASSLRQGHGYTF
TRBJ2-7,few,TRBV28,TRBD2,TGTGCCAGCAGTTCTAGCGGTTTGGGCTACGAGCAGTACTTC,CASSSSGLGYEQYF
TRBJ2-1,.,TRBV27,.,TGTGCCAGCACCCGATGGTCCGTCGGAGCCTACAATGAGCAGTTCTTC,CASTRWSVGAYNEQFF
TRBJ1-5,.,TRBV2,.,TGTGCCAGCAAAAGGGAGAGCAATCAGCCCCAGCATTTT,CASKRESNQPQHF
TRBJ2-7,.,TRBV30,.,TGTGCCTGGAGGGGCGTCCAGAGCTCCTACGAGCAGTACTTC,CAWRGVQSSYEQYF
TRBJ1-4,many,TRBV7-8,.,TGTGCCAGCAGCTTCTCCAGGGCTAATGAAAAACTGTTTTTT,CASSFSRANEKLFF
TRBJ2-3,.,TRBV11-2,TRBD2,TGTGCCAGCAGCACCCATAGCGGGAAAGGGGATACGCAGTATTTT,CASSTHSGKGDTQYF
TRBJ1-1,.,TRBV28,TRBD1,TGTGTTATAAGGGACAGGGGCCCCATGAACACTGAAGCTTTCTTT,CVIRDRGPMNTEAFF